These T cell receptor beta chains were read from a single sample in a study of T cell responses to AZD1222 COVID-19 vaccine. Sequencing was performed with immunoSEQ multiplex PCR; in TCRdb, only in-frame clones are kept and a portion is missing. Of under 200,000 clones in the sample, approximately 91% are singletons; the top ten hold nearly 1%. The sequenced sample was peripheral blood, obtained on day 0 of AZD1222 vaccination. Receptors were obtained from an adult in good health. Both conserved end residues are part of each CDR3. The D gene is left open where the match is weak. Rows may omit the clone size; those that give it use once, few, many or a size class.

.	TRBD1	TRBV29-1	TRBJ2-7	TGCAGCGTTGGAGATGACAGGGACTACGAGCAGTACTTC	CSVGDDRDYEQYF
.	.	TRBV7-2	TRBJ2-1	TGTGCCAGCAGCTTTAGCAGGTTCTCCTACAATGAGCAGTTCTTC	CASSFSRFSYNEQFF
.	.	TRBV7-9	TRBJ1-4	TGTGCCAGCAGCTTAGATGGGGTCCGGGCCTCTAATGAAAAACTGTTTTTT	CASSLDGVRASNEKLFF
.	TRBD2	TRBV4-2	TRBJ2-1	TGTGCCAGCAGCCAAGATTTAGCGGGAGCATTATACAATGAGCAGTTCTTC	CASSQDLAGALYNEQFF
.	.	TRBV21-1	TRBJ2-2	TGTGCCAGCAGCAAAGCGCGGAACCCAGCGGGGGGCACGAACACCGGGGAGCTGTTTTTT	CASSKARNPAGGTNTGELFF
.	.	TRBV25-1	TRBJ1-1	TGTGCCAGCAGTGATATGGGTGTTTGGACTGAAGCTTTCTTT	CASSDMGVWTEAFF
.	.	TRBV7-6	TRBJ2-7	TGTGCCAGCAGCTTAGGATCGGGGGCGGGCTACGAGCAGTACTTC	CASSLGSGAGYEQYF
.	.	TRBV19	TRBJ2-5	TGTGCCAGTAGACCCAAGGGACTCACCAGGACCCAGTACTTC	CASRPKGLTRTQYF
.	.	TRBV28	TRBJ1-6	TGTGCCAGCAGTTCAGATTTGGAGGGACACTCAAATTCTCCCCTCCACTTT	CASSSDLEGHSNSPLHF
.	TRBD2	TRBV28	TRBJ2-7	TGTGCCAGCGTATCTAGCGGGAGAGGGAACGAGCAGTACTTC	CASVSSGRGNEQYF
.	TRBD1	TRBV3-1/TRBV3-2	TRBJ2-5	TGTGCCAGCAGCCAAGTAAACAGGGGGCAAGAGACCCAGTACTTC	CASSQVNRGQETQYF
.	TRBD1	TRBV27	TRBJ2-7	TGTGCCAGCAGCCTTTCCGGGACAGGGCCTTACGAGCAGTACTTC	CASSLSGTGPYEQYF
.	TRBD1	TRBV5-1	TRBJ1-2	TGCGCCAGCAGCTTCGGGACAGACTATGGCTACACCTTC	CASSFGTDYGYTF
.	.	TRBV21-1	TRBJ2-7	TGTGCCAGCAGCAAAGCCTTAGAACTTCCGGACGGACCCTACGTGGAGCAGTACTTC	CASSKALELPDGPYVEQYF
.	.	TRBV7-2	TRBJ2-7	TGTGCCAGCAGCTTAGGCCGGGAGCAGTACTTC	CASSLGREQYF
once	TRBD1	TRBV5-1	TRBJ2-6	TGCGCCAGCAGCTTGGGCGGACAGGGGGTAGCAGGGGCCAACGTCCTGACTTTC	CASSLGGQGVAGANVLTF
.	.	TRBV9	TRBJ2-3	TGTGCCAGCAGCCCCGCCAGGGCTAGACCCAGCACAGATACGCAGTATTTT	CASSPARARPSTDTQYF
.	TRBD1	TRBV6-5	TRBJ2-1	TGTGCCAGCAGTAACTTAGGACAGGGGGCTACATATGAGCAGTTCTTC	CASSNLGQGATYEQFF
.	.	TRBV29-1	TRBJ2-7	TGCAGCGCCCAAGGGCGGTGGGGCGCGGACGAGCAGTACTTC	CSAQGRWGADEQYF
.	.	TRBV6-4	TRBJ2-1	TGTGCCAGCATGGATCGGGGGGCAACCGAGCAGTTCTTC	CASMDRGATEQFF
.	.	TRBV28	TRBJ2-4	TGTGCCAGCAGTTTTGAGGGCACGGGCGGTTTTCAAAACATTCAGTACTTC	CASSFEGTGGFQNIQYF
.	.	TRBV19	TRBJ2-3	TGTGCCAGTAGTATGGACAGATCCACAGATACGCAGTATTTT	CASSMDRSTDTQYF
.	TRBD2	TRBV5-1	TRBJ2-1	TGCGCCAGCAGCAGGGGACTAGCGGGAGTAAATGAGCAGTTCTTC	CASSRGLAGVNEQFF
.	.	TRBV28	TRBJ1-1	TGTGCCAGCAGGAACCGTGGGGACTACACTGAAGCTTTCTTT	CASRNRGDYTEAFF
.	TRBD2	TRBV9	TRBJ2-1	TGTGCCAGCAGCGTGGGGACTAGCGAGTACAATGAGCAGTTCTTC	CASSVGTSEYNEQFF
.	.	TRBV2	TRBJ1-1	TGTGCCAGCAGTGAAATCGGAAACACTGAAGCTTTCTTT	CASSEIGNTEAFF
.	TRBD1	TRBV11-3	TRBJ1-5	TGTGCCAGCAGCTTAGGGGGTCAGGGGGTGAGTAGCAATCAGCCCCAGCATTTT	CASSLGGQGVSSNQPQHF
.	.	TRBV19	TRBJ1-1	TGTGCCAGTTTCCACTGGACTGAAGCTTTCTTT	CASFHWTEAFF
.	.	TRBV20-1	TRBJ1-1	TGCAGTGCTAGTCCAGACATGAACACTGAAGCTTTCTTT	CSASPDMNTEAFF
.	TRBD1	TRBV11-1	TRBJ2-7	TGTGCCAGCAGCTCGGGACAGGGGACGCCCCAGTACTTC	CASSSGQGTPQYF
once	.	TRBV9	TRBJ2-1	TGTGCCAGCAGCACCCCGACTGGAAGGAATGAGCAGTTCTTC	CASSTPTGRNEQFF
.	.	TRBV7-6	TRBJ1-5	TGTGCCAGCAGCCAGACAGCATATGGCAATCAGCCCCAGCATTTT	CASSQTAYGNQPQHF
.	.	TRBV6-1	TRBJ2-7	TGTGCCAGCAGTGAGGGCTTTGGGACATGGGCCTACGAGCAGTACTTC	CASSEGFGTWAYEQYF
.	.	TRBV7-9	TRBJ2-1	TGTGCCAGCCTCCTCTGGCGTGGGAATGAGCAGTTCTTC	CASLLWRGNEQFF
.	TRBD1	TRBV6-5	TRBJ2-2	TGTGCCAGCAGTTCGACAGGGGGCGAGGCCGGGGAGCTGTTTTTT	CASSSTGGEAGELFF
once	.	TRBV5-1	TRBJ2-7	TGCGCCAGCAGCTTGGTAGCAGCAACCTACGAGCAGTACTTC	CASSLVAATYEQYF
.	.	TRBV4-2	TRBJ1-1	TGTGCCAGCAGCCAAGTCCGCGGGGCCGAAGCTTTCTTT	CASSQVRGAEAFF
.	.	TRBV20-1	TRBJ2-1	TGCAGTGCTAGTGTGCCTATTGGCGGGATCTACAATGAGCAGTTCTTC	CSASVPIGGIYNEQFF
.	.	TRBV4-2	TRBJ1-5	TGTGCCAGCAGCCAAGAGGCAGTCCCGTACGCCTATAGCAATCAGCCCCAGCATTTT	CASSQEAVPYAYSNQPQHF
.	.	TRBV5-5	TRBJ1-2	TGTGCCAGCAGCGTAGGGGTGTTTGGCGCTAACTATGGCTACACCTTC	CASSVGVFGANYGYTF
.	TRBD1	TRBV5-1	TRBJ1-5	TGCGCCAGCAGCCCCGGGACAGGGCTCCATCAGCCCCAGCATTTT	CASSPGTGLHQPQHF
.	.	TRBV19	TRBJ1-6	TGTGCCAGTAGTATATTTTCACCGGGACAAAATAATTCACCCCTCCACTTT	CASSIFSPGQNNSPLHF
.	.	TRBV24-1	TRBJ2-2	TGTGCCACCTCTGGGACGGGGCACACCGGGGAGCTGTTTTTT	CATSGTGHTGELFF
.	.	TRBV6-1	TRBJ2-2	TGTGCCAGCAGTAAGGGACAAGAAACCGGGGAGCTGTTTTTT	CASSKGQETGELFF
.	.	TRBV5-1	TRBJ1-2	TGCGCCAGCAGCTTGGGCAGCATTAACTATGGCTACACCTTC	CASSLGSINYGYTF
.	TRBD1	TRBV7-2	TRBJ1-6	TGTGCCAGCAGCTTCTTCGACAGGGGGAATTCACCCCTCCACTTT	CASSFFDRGNSPLHF
.	.	TRBV18	TRBJ2-1	TGTGCCAGCTCACCACCTGGCTACGATGAGCAGTTCTTC	CASSPPGYDEQFF
.	.	TRBV15	TRBJ2-7	TGTGCCACCAGCAGAGGTGAGTCCTACGAGCAGTACTTC	CATSRGESYEQYF
.	TRBD2	TRBV29-1	TRBJ2-1	TGCAGCGTTGACGGCCATTTTACCGGACTAGCGGGAATTACAAATTACAATGAGCAGTTCTTC	CSVDGHFTGLAGITNYNEQFF
.	.	TRBV7-9	TRBJ1-5	TGTGCCAGCAGCTTAGGGGGGGATCAGCCCCAGCATTTT	CASSLGGDQPQHF
.	.	TRBV7-3	TRBJ2-2	TGTGCCAGCAGCTATGCCGGGGAGCTGTTTTTT	CASSYAGELFF
.	TRBD2	TRBV7-9	TRBJ2-1	TGTGCCAGCAGCTTCGTAGCGGGAGCTATAACGATGGATGAGCAGTTCTTC	CASSFVAGAITMDEQFF
.	.	TRBV10-2	TRBJ2-5	TGCGCCAGCAGCCCGGGCGACTTTGGGACCCAGTACTTC	CASSPGDFGTQYF